This T cell receptor (beta chain) is from a study of CD8 T cells in ankylosing spondylitis. Study-wide results and limits: Seemingly characteristic of ankylosing spondylitis blood was a TCR beta motif consisting of several highly homologous variants. The study looked at matched synovial fluid samples from ankylosing spondylitis patients. Disease-linked clones were reported to be significantly enriched there.

In regard to this clonotype: Its antigen is as yet unknown.

TCRdb redid the calling of the 5' RACE reads with MiXCR, one entry per CDR3 protein. The sample has some 400,000 distinct CDR3 sequences; 20% to 25% are singletons. V lost 7 bases and J 2 bases, leaving 13 bases between the germline ends. Per the germline V gene, CDR1 is LGHDT and CDR2 is YNNKEL (reference sequence). This CDR3 has 14 amino acids. The source of this sequence is a male donor with ankylosing spondylitis. The specimen was blood, either unsorted or a sorted T cell fraction (not recorded which). The chain recombines TRBV3-1 with TRBJ2-3; no clear D gene. The CDR3 loop reads CASKGWQPTDTQYF. For the CDR3, the DNA is TGTGCCAGCAAGGGATGGCAGCCCACAGATACGCAGTATTTT.